This T cell receptor (beta chain) was observed in a study of graft-versus-host responses after intestinal transplantation (dated by TCRdb to about 2021). At the level of the whole study: The transplants that recipients received were multivisceral, liver-intestinal, or isolated intestinal. Anti-thymocyte globulin induction was given to all recipients, followed by maintenance tacrolimus and steroids for 2 to 4 years. Bulk TCR-beta CDR3 sequencing was used to track graft-versus-host and host-versus-graft alloreactive T cell clones in the graft, circulation and bone marrow after intestinal transplantation. To identify alloreactive clones, pre-transplant mixed lymphocyte reaction products were sequenced and then compared with unstimulated pre-transplant donor and recipient T cells. The cohort enrolled about 23 intestinal transplant recipients, one of whom was a retransplant, and a few patients without pretransplant specimens were excluded. A peak of at least 4% donor T cells among recipient peripheral blood mononuclear cells was the definition used for donor T cell macrochimerism. Rather than being sequenced by the commercial service, samples from a few later patients were sequenced in-house on an Illumina MiSeq and processed with MiXCR. Broader findings and caveats from the paper: GvH clones were detected in recipient bone marrow, and some of these GvH clones were observed earlier in ileal mucosa or blood, consistent with an intestinal mucosal origin. Early after transplant, declines in HvG clones were associated with peak levels of circulating GvH clones. Conclusions were limited by the relatively low number and heterogeneity of intestinal transplant patients. High GvH to HvG T cell clonal ratios were observed in the allografts of patients with donor T cell macrochimerism.

The CDR3 spans 14 residues, from the cysteine through the phenylalanine. Here the CDR3 DNA is all that survives: 42 bases in frame from base 1. Trimming costs V 4 bases and J 1 base, and their ends lie 10 bases apart. Reading the germline V gene gives CDR1 SGHVS and CDR2 FQNEAQ. Concerning this clone itself: The antigen it recognizes is unknown. No much larger clone is present one base from it, and per-base qualities are unavailable.

Blood samples were collected up to 4 times in the first month after transplant and then at least monthly when available. The library was built by means of the immunoSEQ multiplex PCR assay. For most patients, high-throughput TCR-beta CDR3 sequencing of genomic DNA was performed by Adaptive Biotechnologies. The original methods were these. Adaptive's ImmunoSEQ software supplied the TCR sequencing data for 15 to 20 patients, while MiXCR and VDJtools were used to process a few other patients. Because the origin of CDR3 nucleotide sequences shared between donor and recipient could not be assigned, those sequences were removed. At least 2-fold expansion over unstimulated cells and a minimum CFSE-low frequency of 0.002% (template counts) or 0.001% (read counts) were required for clones to be classified as alloreactive. A clone was considered mappable if detected in the sequenced pre-transplant spleen, lymph node, or MLR CFSE-low populations of the donor or recipient. Cumulative frequency of alloreactive clones was calculated as a percentage of all sequences weighted by copy number. TCRdb took this table from immuneACCESS and kept in-frame rearrangements with V and J called. Such tables lack part of the clones; where checked against another copy, unresolved V genes explain under half of the gap, and the rest is unexplained. The V and J calls and the clone size are those of that table, but D and trimming were determined from the DNA. The sample profile shows over 75,000 clones; around 88% of them were found once. Of the sample, 1.4% is held by the ten largest clones.

The sample was PBMCs, taken 255 days after intestinal transplant. The clonotype originates from a human patient who received an intestinal transplant, so some T cells may come from the graft donor. The chain is made from TRBV7-8 and TRBJ1-1, with the D segment identity uncertain. The encoded CDR3 is CASSSEVGNTEAFF. The bases read TGTGCCAGCAGCTCCGAGGTGGGGAACACTGAAGCTTTCTTT.